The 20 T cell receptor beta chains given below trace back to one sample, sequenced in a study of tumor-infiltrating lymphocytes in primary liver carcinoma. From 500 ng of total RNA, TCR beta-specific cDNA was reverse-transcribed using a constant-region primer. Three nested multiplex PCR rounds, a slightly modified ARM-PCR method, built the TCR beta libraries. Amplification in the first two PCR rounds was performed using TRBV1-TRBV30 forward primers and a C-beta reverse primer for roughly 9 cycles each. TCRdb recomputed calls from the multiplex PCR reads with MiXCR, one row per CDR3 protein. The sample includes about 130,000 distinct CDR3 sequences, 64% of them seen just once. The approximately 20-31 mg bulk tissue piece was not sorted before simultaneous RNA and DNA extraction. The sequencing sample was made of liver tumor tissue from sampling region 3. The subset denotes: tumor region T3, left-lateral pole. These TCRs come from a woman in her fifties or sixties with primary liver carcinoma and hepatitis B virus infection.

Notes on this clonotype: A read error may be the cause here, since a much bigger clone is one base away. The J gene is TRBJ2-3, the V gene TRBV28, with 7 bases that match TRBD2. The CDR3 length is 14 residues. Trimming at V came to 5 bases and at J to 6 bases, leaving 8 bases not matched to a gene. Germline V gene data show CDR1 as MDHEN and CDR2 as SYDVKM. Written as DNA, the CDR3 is TGTGCCAGCAGTACCCTAGTGGGAGGGGATACGCAGTATTTT. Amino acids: CASSTLVGGDTQYF.

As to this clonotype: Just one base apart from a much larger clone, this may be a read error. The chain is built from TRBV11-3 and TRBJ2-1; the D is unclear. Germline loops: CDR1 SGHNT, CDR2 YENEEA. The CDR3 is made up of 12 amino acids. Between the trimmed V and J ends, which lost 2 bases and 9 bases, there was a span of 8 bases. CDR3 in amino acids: CASSLNAIEQFF. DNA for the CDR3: TGTGCCAGCAGCTTAAATGCCATTGAGCAGTTCTTC.

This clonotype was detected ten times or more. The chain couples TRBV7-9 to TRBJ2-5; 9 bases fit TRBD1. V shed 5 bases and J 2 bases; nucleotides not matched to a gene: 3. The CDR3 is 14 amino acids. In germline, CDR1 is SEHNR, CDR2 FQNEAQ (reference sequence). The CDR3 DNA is TGTGCCAGCAGCCTAGGACAGGGGCAAGAGACCCAGTACTTC. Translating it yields CASSLGQGQETQYF.

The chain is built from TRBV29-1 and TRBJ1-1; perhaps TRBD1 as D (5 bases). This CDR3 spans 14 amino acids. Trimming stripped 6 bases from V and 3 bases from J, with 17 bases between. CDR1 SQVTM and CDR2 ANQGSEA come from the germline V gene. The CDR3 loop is CSVVKTWGDTEAFF. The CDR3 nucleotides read TGCAGCGTCGTTAAGACATGGGGGGACACTGAAGCTTTCTTT. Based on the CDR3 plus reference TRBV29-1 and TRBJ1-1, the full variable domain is SAVISQKPSRDICQRGTSLTIQCQVDSQVTMMFWYRQQPGQSLTLIATANQGSEATYESGFVIDKFPISRPNLTFSTLTVSNMSPEDSSIYLCSVVKTWGDTEAFFGQGTRLTVV.

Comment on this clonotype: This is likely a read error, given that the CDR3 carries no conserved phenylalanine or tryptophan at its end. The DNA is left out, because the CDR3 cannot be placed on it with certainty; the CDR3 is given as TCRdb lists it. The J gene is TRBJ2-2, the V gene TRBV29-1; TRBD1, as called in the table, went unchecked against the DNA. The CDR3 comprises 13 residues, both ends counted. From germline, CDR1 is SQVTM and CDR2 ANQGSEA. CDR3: CSVTGHSAGELFL.

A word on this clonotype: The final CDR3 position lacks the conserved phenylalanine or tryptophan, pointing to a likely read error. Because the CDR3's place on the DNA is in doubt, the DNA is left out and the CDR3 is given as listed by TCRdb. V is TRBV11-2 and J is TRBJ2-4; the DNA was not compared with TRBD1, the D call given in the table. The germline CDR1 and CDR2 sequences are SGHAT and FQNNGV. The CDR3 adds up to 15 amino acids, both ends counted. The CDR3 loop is CPSSLDGWGRDIQYL.

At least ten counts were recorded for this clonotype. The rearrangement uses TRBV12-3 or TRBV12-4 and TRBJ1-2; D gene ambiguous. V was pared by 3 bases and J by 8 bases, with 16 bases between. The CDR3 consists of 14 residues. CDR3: CASSFQDGRWGYTF. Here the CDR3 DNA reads TGTGCCAGCAGTTTTCAGGACGGCCGCTGGGGCTACACCTTC.

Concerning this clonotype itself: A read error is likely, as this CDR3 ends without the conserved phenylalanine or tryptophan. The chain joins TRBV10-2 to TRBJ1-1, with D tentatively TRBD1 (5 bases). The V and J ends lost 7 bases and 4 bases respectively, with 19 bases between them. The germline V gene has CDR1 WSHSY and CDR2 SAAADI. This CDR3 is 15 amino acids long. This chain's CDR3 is CASIEPRGVVTEAFS. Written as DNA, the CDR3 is TGCGCCAGCATAGAGCCTAGGGGCGTCGTCACTGAAGCTTTCTCT.

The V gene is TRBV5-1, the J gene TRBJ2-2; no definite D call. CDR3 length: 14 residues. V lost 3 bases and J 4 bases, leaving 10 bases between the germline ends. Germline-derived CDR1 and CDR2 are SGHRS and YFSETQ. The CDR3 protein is CASSSRIPTGELFF. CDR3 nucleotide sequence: TGCGCCAGCAGCTCCCGAATCCCCACCGGGGAGCTGTTTTTT.

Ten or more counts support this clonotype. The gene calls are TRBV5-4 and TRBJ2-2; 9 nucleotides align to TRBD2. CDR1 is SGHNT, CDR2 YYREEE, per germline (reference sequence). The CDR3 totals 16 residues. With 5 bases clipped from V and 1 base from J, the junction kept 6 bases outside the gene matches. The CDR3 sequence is CASRSGTSRNTGELFF. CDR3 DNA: TGTGCCAGCAGGTCCGGGACTAGCAGGAACACCGGGGAGCTGTTTTTT.

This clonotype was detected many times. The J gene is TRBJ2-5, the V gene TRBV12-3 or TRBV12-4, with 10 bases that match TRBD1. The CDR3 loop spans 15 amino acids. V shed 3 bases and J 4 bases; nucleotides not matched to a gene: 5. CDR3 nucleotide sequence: TGTGCCAGCAGTTTCGGGACAGGGGATTTAGAGACCCAGTACTTC. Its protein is CASSFGTGDLETQYF.

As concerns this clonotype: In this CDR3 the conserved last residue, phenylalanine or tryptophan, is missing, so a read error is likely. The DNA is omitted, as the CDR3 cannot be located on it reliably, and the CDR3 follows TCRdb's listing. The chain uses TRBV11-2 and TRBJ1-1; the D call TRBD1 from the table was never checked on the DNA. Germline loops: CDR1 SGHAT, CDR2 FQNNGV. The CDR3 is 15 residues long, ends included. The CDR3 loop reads CASSLDSSLNTEVSL.

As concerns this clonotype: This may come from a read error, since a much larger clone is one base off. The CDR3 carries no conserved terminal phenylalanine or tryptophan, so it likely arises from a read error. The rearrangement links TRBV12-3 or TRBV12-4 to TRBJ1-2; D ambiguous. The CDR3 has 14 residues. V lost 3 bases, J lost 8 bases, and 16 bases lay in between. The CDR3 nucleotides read TGTGCCAGCAGTTTTCAGGACGGCCGCTGGGGCTACACCATC. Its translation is CASSFQDGRWGYTI.

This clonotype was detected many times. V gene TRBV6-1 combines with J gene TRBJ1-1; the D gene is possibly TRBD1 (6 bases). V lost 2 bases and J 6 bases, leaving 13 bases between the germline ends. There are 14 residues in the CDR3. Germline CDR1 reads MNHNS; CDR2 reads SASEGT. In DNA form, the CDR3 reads TGTGCCAGCAGTGAAATCAGGGGTTCGGCTGAAGCTTTCTTT. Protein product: CASSEIRGSAEAFF.

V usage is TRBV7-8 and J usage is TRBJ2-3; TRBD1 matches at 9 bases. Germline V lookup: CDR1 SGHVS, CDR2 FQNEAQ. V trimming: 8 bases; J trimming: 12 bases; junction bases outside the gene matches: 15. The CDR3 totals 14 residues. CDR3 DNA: TGTGCCAGCGGCCAGAGACAGGGGGACACTACACAGTATTTT. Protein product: CASGQRQGDTTQYF.

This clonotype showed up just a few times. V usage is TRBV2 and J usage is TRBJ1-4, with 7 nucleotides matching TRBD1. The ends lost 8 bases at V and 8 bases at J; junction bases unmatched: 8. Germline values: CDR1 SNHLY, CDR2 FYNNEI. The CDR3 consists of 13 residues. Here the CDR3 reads CASVTGVSEKLFF. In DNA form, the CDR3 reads TGTGCCAGCGTCACAGGGGTCTCGGAAAAACTGTTTTTT.

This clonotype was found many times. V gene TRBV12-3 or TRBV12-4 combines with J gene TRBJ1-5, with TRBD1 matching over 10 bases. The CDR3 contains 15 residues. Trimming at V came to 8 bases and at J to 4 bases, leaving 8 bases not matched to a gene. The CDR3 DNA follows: TGTGCCAGCTCTATGACAGGGGGCCGTAATCAGCCCCAGCATTTT. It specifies CASSMTGGRNQPQHF.

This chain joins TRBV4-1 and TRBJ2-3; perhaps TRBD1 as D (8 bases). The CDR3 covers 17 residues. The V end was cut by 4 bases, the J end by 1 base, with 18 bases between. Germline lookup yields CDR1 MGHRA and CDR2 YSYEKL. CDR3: CASSLESQGGCTDTQYF. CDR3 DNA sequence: TGCGCCAGCAGCCTAGAATCACAGGGGGGGTGCACAGATACGCAGTATTTT.

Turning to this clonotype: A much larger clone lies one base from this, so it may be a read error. Here the CDR3 reads CASNSLWIRAGRTGELFF. As DNA, the CDR3 is TGTGCCAGCAACTCACTCTGGATCAGGGCGGGAAGGACCGGGGAGCTGTTTTTT. The rearrangement uses TRBV5-6 and TRBJ2-2; TRBD2 is a possible D gene (6 bases). Between the trimmed V and J ends, which lost 6 bases and 5 bases, there was a span of 26 bases. CDR3 length: 18 residues. The germline V gene encodes CDR1 SGHDT and CDR2 YYEEEE.

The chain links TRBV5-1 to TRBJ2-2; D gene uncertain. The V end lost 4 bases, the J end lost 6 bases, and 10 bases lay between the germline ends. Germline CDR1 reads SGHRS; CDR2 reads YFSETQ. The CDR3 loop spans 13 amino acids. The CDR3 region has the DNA TGCGCCAGCAGCCTGGTGGCCGCCGGGGAGCTGTTTTTT. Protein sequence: CASSLVAAGELFF.